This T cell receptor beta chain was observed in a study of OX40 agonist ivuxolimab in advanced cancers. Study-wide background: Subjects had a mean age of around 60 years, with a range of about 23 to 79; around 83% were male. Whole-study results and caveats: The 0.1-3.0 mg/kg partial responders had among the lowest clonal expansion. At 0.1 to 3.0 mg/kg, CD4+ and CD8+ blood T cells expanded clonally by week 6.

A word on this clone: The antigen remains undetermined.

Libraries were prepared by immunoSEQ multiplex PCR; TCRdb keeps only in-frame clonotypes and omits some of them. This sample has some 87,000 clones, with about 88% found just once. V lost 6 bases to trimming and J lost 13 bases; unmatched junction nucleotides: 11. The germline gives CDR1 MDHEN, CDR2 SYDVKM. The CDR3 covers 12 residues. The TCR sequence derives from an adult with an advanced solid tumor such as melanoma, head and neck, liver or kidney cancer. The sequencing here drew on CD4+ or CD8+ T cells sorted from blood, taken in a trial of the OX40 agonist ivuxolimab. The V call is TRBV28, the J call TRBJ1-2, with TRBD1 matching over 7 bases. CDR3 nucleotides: TGTGCCAGCAGCGGACAGTTCCAGGGGGGCACCTTC. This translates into CASSGQFQGGTF.